The T cell receptor (beta chain) under discussion was sequenced for a study of CD8+CD57+ T cells in acquired aplastic anemia. Genomic DNA was employed as the template in profiling TCR beta VDJ and CDR3. TCRdb fed the reads into MiXCR, producing one record per CDR3 protein. The sample holds 90,000 to 150,000 distinct CDR3 sequences; about 60% are singletons and the top ten take around 27%. V shed 6 bases and J shed 15 bases, with 18 bases lying between them. Germline V gene lookup returns CDR1 SNHLY and CDR2 FYNNEI. The CDR3 spans 12 residues. Sequenced patients had shown CD8+CD57+ cell expansion by flow cytometry.

The receptor was isolated from a human donor with aplastic anemia. The sequenced sample consisted of sorted CD4+, CD8+, or CD8+CD57+ T cells (not recorded which) from PBMCs. The chain carries TRBV2 and TRBJ2-1; D is ambiguous. The CDR3 nucleotides read TGTGCCAGCAGCCACGATCTGCGTGGCGCGTTCTTC. Its protein is CASSHDLRGAFF.